Below, 30 T cell receptor beta chains from the same sample are listed, as sequenced in a study of Ad26.COV2.S vaccination and SARS-CoV-2 variants. This table comes from immunoSEQ multiplex PCR, and its TCRdb copy is limited to in-frame clones, with some not included. In the table there are more than 300,000 clones, 75% to 90% of which are singletons. The treatment: roughly 18 received Ad26.COV2.S at low or high dose, single or two shots; 5 received placebo; per-sample allocation not given. After the first vaccine or placebo injection, samples were drawn on day 63. This specimen was peripheral blood, taken in a trial of Ad26.COV2.S vaccine versus placebo. The receptors originated from a person between 18 and 65 years old who received the Ad26.COV2.S COVID-19 vaccine or a placebo.

This chain links TRBV11-1 with TRBJ1-1; 7 bases match TRBD1. Trimming took 5 bases from V and 6 from J; bases not matched to a gene: 12. This CDR3 has 15 amino acids. Germline lookup yields CDR1 SGHAT and CDR2 FQDESV (reference sequence). The CDR3 sequence is CASSQNFLGGSEAFF. The CDR3 DNA sequence: TGTGCCAGCAGCCAGAACTTTTTAGGGGGCTCTGAAGCTTTCTTT.

The chain links TRBV12-3 or TRBV12-4 to TRBJ2-3; D might be TRBD1 (5 bases). V was trimmed by 5 bases and J by 5 bases, leaving 11 bases between them. The CDR3 spans 13 residues. The DNA for the CDR3 is TGTGCCAGCAGTCACCAAAGGGGAGATACGCAGTATTTT. It codes for CASSHQRGDTQYF.

The chain carries TRBV24-1 and TRBJ2-5; D possibly matches TRBD1 or TRBD2 (5 bases each). The V and J ends lost 1 base and 0 bases respectively, with 20 bases between them. CDR1 and CDR2 (germline): KGHDR, SFDVKD. This CDR3 comprises 19 residues. The CDR3 region has the DNA TGTGCCACCAGTGATTTCTCCTGGGACGGGACCTTGGACCAAGAGACCCAGTACTTC. It codes for CATSDFSWDGTLDQETQYF.

This clone was counted between two and nine times. The chain combines TRBV20-1 with TRBJ2-7; D gene unclear. The CDR3 runs to 11 residues. From germline, CDR1 is DFQATT and CDR2 SNEGSKA (reference sequence). CDR3 in DNA: TGCAGCGTAGACGGGTCCTACGAGCAGTACTTC. Protein: CSVDGSYEQYF.

The chain combines TRBV28 with TRBJ2-3, with D perhaps given as TRBD1 or TRBD2 (6 bases each). Germline V gives CDR1 MDHEN, CDR2 SYDVKM. Trimming shortened V by 8 bases and J by 2 bases, and 11 bases separated the two germline ends. The CDR3 consists of 13 residues. The CDR3 region is CASSRGPTDTQYF. The CDR3 nucleotides read TGTGCCAGCTCTCGGGGGCCCACAGATACGCAGTATTTT.

The chain combines TRBV11-3 with TRBJ2-7, with 9 positions matching TRBD1. The J segment lost 5 bases and the V segment lost 5 bases, leaving 4 bases of the junction unmatched. The CDR3 is 13 amino acids. The germline gives CDR1 SGHNT, CDR2 YENEEA. CDR3 protein: CASSPGTGNEQYF. The CDR3, as DNA: TGTGCCAGCAGCCCCGGGACAGGGAACGAGCAGTACTTC.

This clone was counted once. The gene calls are TRBV11-2 and TRBJ2-7, with D possibly being TRBD2 (5 bases). Germline CDR1 SGHAT, CDR2 FQNNGV. The ends were cut back, 1 base at V and 3 bases at J, with 13 bases in the middle. CDR3 length: 15 amino acids. The CDR3 sequence is CASSLVGGPSYEQYF. CDR3 nucleotides: TGTGCCAGCAGCTTAGTCGGAGGCCCGAGCTACGAGCAGTACTTC.

The rearrangement uses TRBV11-2 and TRBJ2-7; D is unclear. Trimming removed 6 bases at V and 3 bases at J, with 18 bases between. CDR1 and CDR2 (germline): SGHAT, FQNNGV. The CDR3 has 15 residues. The CDR3 DNA follows: TGTGCCAGCAGATCCCGCAGAGATGATAACTACGAGCAGTACTTC. The encoded protein is CASRSRRDDNYEQYF.

V usage is TRBV7-2 and J usage is TRBJ2-3, with D possibly being TRBD1 (5 bases). The CDR3 runs 13 residues. V was clipped by 6 bases and J by 3 bases, with 10 bases between them. Germline CDR1 SGHTA, CDR2 FQGNSA. DNA for the CDR3: TGTGCCAGCAGTTGGAGACAGACAGATACGCAGTATTTT. Translated, it gives CASSWRQTDTQYF. Full variable domain (rest looked up from reference TRBV7-2 and TRBJ2-3): GAGVSQSPSNKVTEKGKDVELRCDPISGHTALYWYRQSLGQGLEFLIYFQGNSAPDKSGLPSDRFSAERTGGSVSTLTIQRTQQEDSAVYLCASSWRQTDTQYFGPGTRLTVL.

V and J are TRBV7-2 and TRBJ1-6, with D possibly matching TRBD1 (5 bases). This CDR3 is built from 14 residues. The V end was cut by 5 bases, the J end by 3 bases, with 8 bases between. Germline CDR1 and CDR2: SGHTA and FQGNSA. The DNA of the CDR3 is TGTGCCAGCAGCGGGACGGACTATAATTCACCCCTCCACTTT. Its protein is CASSGTDYNSPLHF.

With regard to this clone: This sequence may be a read error, since a much larger clone differs from it by one base. The chain recombines TRBV3-1 (or the pseudogene TRBV3-2) with TRBJ2-3; D possibly uses TRBD1 or TRBD2 (6 bases each). The CDR3 has 13 residues. Germline values: CDR1 LGHDT, CDR2 YNNKEL (reference sequence). V shed 5 bases and J shed 4 bases, with 10 bases lying between them. This chain's CDR3 is CASSSRGADTQYF. CDR3 in DNA: TGTGCCAGCAGCTCGAGGGGGGCAGATACGCAGTATTTT.

The V and J genes are TRBV18 and TRBJ2-1; no clear D. This CDR3 has 11 amino acids. Germline assignment: CDR1 KGHSH and CDR2 LQKENI. The V end was cut by 2 bases, the J end by 8 bases, with 4 bases between. The CDR3 sequence is CASSPRDEQFF. CDR3 nucleotides: TGTGCCAGCTCACCAAGGGATGAGCAGTTCTTC.

V usage is TRBV3-1 (or the pseudogene TRBV3-2) and J usage is TRBJ2-3; no reliable D call. There are 16 residues in the CDR3. Deletions cut 4 bases from V and 6 bases from J, with 20 bases between. From germline, CDR1 is LGHDT and CDR2 YNNKEL (reference sequence). In DNA, the CDR3 is TGTGCCAGCAGCCTGAGGCGAGCGTCGACGGTGGATACGCAGTATTTT. It encodes CASSLRRASTVDTQYF.

The sample holds a few counts of this clone. The J gene is TRBJ1-3, the V gene TRBV7-3; a possible D gene is TRBD1 (5 bases). The CDR3 contains 15 residues. Trimming left V 5 bases short and J 0 bases short, with 11 bases between. CDR1 and CDR2 from the germline V gene are SGHTA and FQGTGA. The CDR3 DNA reads as TGTGCCAGCAGCACAGACAGTTCCTCTGGAAACACCATATATTTT. Its protein is CASSTDSSSGNTIYF. The entire variable domain, with the rest obtained from reference TRBV7-3 and TRBJ1-3, is as follows: GAGVSQTPSNKVTEKGKYVELRCDPISGHTALYWYRQSLGQGPEFLIYFQGTGAADDSGLPNDRFFAVRPEGSVSTLKIQRTERGDSAVYLCASSTDSSSGNTIYFGEGSWLTVV.

The chain joins TRBV7-4 to TRBJ2-3; D tentatively reads TRBD1 or TRBD2 (5 bases each). Germline V CDR1 and CDR2: SGHVT, SQSDAQ. Trimming took 4 bases from V and 1 from J, leaving 9 bases between them. This CDR3 is 14 amino acids long. CDR3 protein: CASSYSGRTDTQYF. DNA of the CDR3: TGTGCCAGCAGCTACTCGGGGCGCACAGATACGCAGTATTTT. The full variable domain, in which reference TRBV7-4 and TRBJ2-3 provide the parts outside the CDR3, is GAGVSQSPRYKVAKRGRDVALRCDSISGHVTLYWYRQTLGQGSEVLTYSQSDAQRDKSGRPSGRFSAERPERSVSTLKIQRTEQGDSAVYLCASSYSGRTDTQYFGPGTRLTVL.

The CDR3: CASSYRRATNEKLFF. The CDR3 coding sequence is TGTGCCAGCAGTTACCGCAGGGCAACTAATGAAAAACTGTTTTTT. This sequence joins TRBV6-5 and TRBJ1-4, with D maybe TRBD1 (5 bases). Trimming took 2 bases from V and 0 from J, leaving 7 bases between them. The germline V gene encodes CDR1 MNHEY and CDR2 SVGAGI. This CDR3 has 15 residues.

The chain employs TRBV3-1 (or the pseudogene TRBV3-2) and TRBJ2-6; D possibly uses TRBD1 or TRBD2 (6 bases each). Trimming pared 4 bases from V and 0 bases from J, leaving 7 bases between. CDR3 length equals 15 residues. Per germline, CDR1 LGHDT and CDR2 YNNKEL (reference sequence). CDR3 coding DNA: TGTGCCAGCAGCCCGGGGGCCTCTGGGGCCAACGTCCTGACTTTC. Its translation is CASSPGASGANVLTF.

A word on this clone: One junction end disagrees with the germline gene, perhaps due to a read error. The chain couples TRBV6-5 to TRBJ1-1; a weak D match, TRBD1 (5 bases). The CDR3 extends over 16 amino acids. The germline V gene encodes CDR1 MNHEY and CDR2 SVGAGI. The CDR3 loop is CASNYPGAGRIPEAFF. CDR3 nucleotide sequence: TGTGCCAGCAATTACCCGGGAGCGGGACGGATCCCTGAAGCTTTCTTT.

This sequence joins TRBV6-4 and TRBJ1-1, with D possibly being TRBD1 (6 bases). This CDR3 is built from 14 residues. V was cut by 6 bases and J by 1 base, with 12 bases left in between. CDR1 and CDR2 from the germline V gene are MRHNA and SNTAGT. CDR3 in DNA: TGTGCCAGCAGCGCGACAGGAACGAACACTGAAGCTTTCTTT. The encoded protein is CASSATGTNTEAFF.

This chain uses TRBV6-5 with TRBJ1-6; D unresolved. Germline loops: CDR1 MNHEY, CDR2 SVGAGI. The CDR3 runs to 13 residues. The V and J ends lost 8 bases and 5 bases respectively, with 10 bases between them. Here the CDR3 reads CASGEQHNSPLHF. The CDR3 nucleotides are TGTGCCAGCGGGGAACAGCATAATTCACCCCTCCACTTT.

The chain joins TRBV19 to TRBJ1-2; 7 bases are a match to TRBD1. The germline CDR1 and CDR2 sequences are LNHDA and SQIVND (reference sequence). This CDR3 spans 13 amino acids. Trimming took 6 bases from V and 1 from J; bases not matched to a gene: 2. The CDR3 nucleotides are TGTGCCAGTAGGACAGGGAATAACTATGGCTACACCTTC. It is translated as CASRTGNNYGYTF.

V and J are TRBV28 and TRBJ1-1; D ambiguous. The CDR3 has 13 amino acids. CDR1 MDHEN and CDR2 SYDVKM come from the germline V gene. The V gene lost 3 bases and the J gene lost 1 base, with 6 bases spanning the gap. CDR3 region: CASSLNRNTEAFF. DNA of the CDR3: TGTGCCAGCAGTTTGAATAGGAACACTGAAGCTTTCTTT. The variable domain in full, completed from reference TRBV28 and TRBJ1-1, reads DVKVTQSSRYLVKRTGEKVFLECVQDMDHENMFWYRQDPGLGLRLIYFSYDVKMKEKGDIPEGYSVSREKKERFSLILESASTNQTSMYLCASSLNRNTEAFFGQGTRLTVV.

The chain uses TRBV7-2 and TRBJ1-1; 7 bases map to TRBD1. V gave up 5 bases and J gave up 0 bases; unmatched junction bases: 6. The CDR3 totals 15 residues. CDR1 is SGHTA and CDR2 is FQGNSA in the germline V gene. In DNA form, the CDR3 reads TGTGCCAGCAGCCAGGGACAGAGATTGAACACTGAAGCTTTCTTT. Protein product: CASSQGQRLNTEAFF.

The V gene is TRBV5-1, the J gene TRBJ2-5, with a weak D call TRBD2 (5 bases). The V gene lost 3 bases and the J gene lost 1 base, with 10 bases spanning the gap. This CDR3 region has 14 residues. Looked up from germline, CDR1 is SGHRS and CDR2 is YFSETQ. The CDR3 region is CASSSPGFQETQYF. The CDR3 coding sequence is TGCGCCAGCAGCTCTCCGGGATTCCAAGAGACCCAGTACTTC. The whole variable domain, filled in from reference TRBV5-1 and TRBJ2-5, reads KAGVTQTPRYLIKTRGQQVTLSCSPISGHRSVSWYQQTPGQGLQFLFEYFSETQRNKGNFPGRFSGRQFSNSRSEMNVSTLELGDSALYLCASSSPGFQETQYFGPGTRLLVL.

This clone was detected only a few times. A junction end diverges from the germline sequence, so it may reflect a read error. The V and J genes are TRBV7-9 and TRBJ2-2; 12 nucleotides line up with TRBD2. The CDR3 spans 16 residues. CDR1 is SEHNR, CDR2 FQNEAQ, per germline (reference sequence). CDR3 nucleotides: TGTGCCAGCAGCCTAGCGGGAGGGCCACCGGGAGGGGAGCTGTTTTTT. Translated: CASSLAGGPPGGELFF.

The rearrangement links TRBV9 to TRBJ1-1, with D hard to call. V lost 7 bases, J lost 1 base, and 14 bases lay in between. The CDR3 is made up of 14 amino acids. Per germline, CDR1 SGDLS and CDR2 YYNGEE. The CDR3: CASERRRSNTEAFF. In DNA, the CDR3 is TGTGCCAGCGAGCGACGACGGTCGAACACTGAAGCTTTCTTT.

In this sample, this clone turned up once. The V and J genes are TRBV28 and TRBJ2-7, with D tentatively TRBD1 (6 bases). Germline lookup yields CDR1 MDHEN and CDR2 SYDVKM. This CDR3 comprises 14 residues. Trimming shortened V by 1 base and J by 4 bases, and 11 bases separated the two germline ends. CDR3 DNA sequence: TGTGCCAGCAGTTTATCCAGGGGTGGGTACGAGCAGTACTTC. It translates to CASSLSRGGYEQYF.

The chain joins TRBV27 to TRBJ2-1; TRBD1 matches at 10 bases. The germline V gene has CDR1 MNHEY and CDR2 SMNVEV (reference sequence). The CDR3 has 15 residues. The trim removed 7 bases at V and 8 bases at J, leaving 11 bases unmatched. The CDR3 DNA follows: TGTGCCAGCACCTTAACTCTGACAGGGGGCCATGAGCAGTTCTTC. This codes for CASTLTLTGGHEQFF.

The chain couples TRBV9 to TRBJ2-3, with 7 bases that match TRBD1. In germline, CDR1 is SGDLS, CDR2 YYNGEE. The V and J ends lost 4 bases and 2 bases, in that order; junction bases with no gene match: 7. The CDR3 runs 15 residues. CDR3 nucleotides: TGTGCCAGCAGCCCAGGGGGAATTTCCACAGATACGCAGTATTTT. Translating gives CASSPGGISTDTQYF.

J is TRBJ2-5 and V is TRBV19; possibly TRBD1 or TRBD2 for D (5 bases each). From germline, CDR1 is LNHDA and CDR2 SQIVND (reference sequence). The CDR3 runs 17 residues. V was pared by 10 bases and J by 1 base, with 25 bases between. The CDR3 DNA sequence: TGTGCCACCAGAGCGAGGGGCAGAACAACCGGCCAAGAGACCCAGTACTTC. Its protein product is CATRARGRTTGQETQYF.